The entry below gives a single T cell receptor beta chain sequence along with its context. Its target is unknown. These data are taken from a study of cytomegalovirus exposure and HLA in healthy donors. Study-level points and caveats: Reported findings show TCR beta sequences accurately forecast HLA-A and HLA-B alleles in most subjects. Later on, an analysis tied around 17,000 TCR beta sequences to HLA alleles at 0.05 false discovery rate. Most sequenced TCRs were rare (though some public TCRs occurred in many donors).

Researchers ran the PCR with 60 Vbeta and 13 Jbeta primers. Sequenced by immunoSEQ multiplex PCR; TCRdb stores in-frame clones only, minus some. The data show 100,000 or so clones, 60% to 80% seen once. Healthy bone marrow donors formed the donor group. Germline-derived CDR1 and CDR2 are LGHNA and YSLEER. The CDR3 totals 13 residues. V was clipped by 4 bases and J by 15 bases; unmatched bases: 10. V gene TRBV4-3 combines with J gene TRBJ2-1; 9 nucleotides match TRBD2. The origin of this receptor is a young woman in good health and CMV-seropositive. The material sequenced was PBMCs. The CDR3 reads CASSPSRGRAMFF. In DNA form, the CDR3 reads TGCGCCAGCAGCCCTAGTCGCGGGAGGGCCATGTTCTTC.